This TCR beta chain stems from a study of cytomegalovirus exposure and HLA in healthy donors. Study conclusions and caveats: Further analysis was carried out later, and it showed several of the most significant clusters appearing linked to common viral pathogens. A missense variant in DCLRE1C was later tied to TCR beta V- and J-gene trimming.

With respect to this clone: As yet, its antigen is unknown.

The CDR3 has 16 amino acids. Trimming at V came to 0 bases and at J to 7 bases, leaving 9 bases not matched to a gene. Germline V lookup: CDR1 SGHNT, CDR2 YYREEE (reference sequence). PCR amplification relied on 60 Vbeta primers (plus 13 Jbeta primers). Produced via immunoSEQ multiplex PCR; TCRdb's table is partial and in-frame only. The sample holds 150,000 or so clones, around 75% seen once. The TCR was taken from a man younger than 40 in good health and CMV-seronegative. The chain recombines TRBV5-4 with TRBJ2-1, with 8 nucleotides matching TRBD1. Sequenced input: PBMCs. CDR3 sequence: CASSLAPTGAGNEQFF. CDR3 bases: TGTGCCAGCAGCTTGGCTCCGACAGGGGCAGGGAATGAGCAGTTCTTC.